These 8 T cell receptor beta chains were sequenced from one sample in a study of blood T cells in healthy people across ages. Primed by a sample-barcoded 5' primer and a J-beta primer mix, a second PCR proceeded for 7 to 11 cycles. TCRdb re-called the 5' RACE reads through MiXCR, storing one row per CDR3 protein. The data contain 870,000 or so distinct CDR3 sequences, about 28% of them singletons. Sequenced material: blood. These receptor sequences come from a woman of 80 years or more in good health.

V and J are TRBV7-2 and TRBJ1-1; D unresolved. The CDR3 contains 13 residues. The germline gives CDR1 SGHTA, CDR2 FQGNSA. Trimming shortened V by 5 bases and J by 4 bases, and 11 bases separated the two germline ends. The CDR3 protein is CASSASRATEAFF. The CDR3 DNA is TGTGCCAGCAGCGCTTCAAGGGCCACTGAAGCTTTCTTT.

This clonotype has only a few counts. CDR3 DNA sequence: TGTGCCAGCAGTTACACCGGGCAGGGAAAACCCACAGATACGCAGTATTTT. Protein: CASSYTGQGKPTDTQYF. The rearrangement joins TRBV6-5 to TRBJ2-3, with a tentative D call TRBD1 (5 bases). This CDR3 contains 17 residues. The germline V gene has CDR1 MNHEY and CDR2 SVGAGI. Trimming took off 2 bases at V and 2 bases at J, with 17 bases between the two ends.

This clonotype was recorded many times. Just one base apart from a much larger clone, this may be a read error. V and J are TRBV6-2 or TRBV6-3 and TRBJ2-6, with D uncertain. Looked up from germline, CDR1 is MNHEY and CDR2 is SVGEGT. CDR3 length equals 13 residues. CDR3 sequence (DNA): TGTGCCAGCAGTGACTCTGGGGCCAACGTCCTGACTTTC. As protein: CASSDSGANVLTF.

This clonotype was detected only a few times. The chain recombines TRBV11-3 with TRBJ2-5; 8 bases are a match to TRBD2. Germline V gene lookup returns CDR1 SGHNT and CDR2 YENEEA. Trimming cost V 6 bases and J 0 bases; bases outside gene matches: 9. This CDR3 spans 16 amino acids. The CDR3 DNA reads TGTGCCAGCAGGCCTACTAGCGGAACGTACCAAGAGACCCAGTACTTC. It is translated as CASRPTSGTYQETQYF.

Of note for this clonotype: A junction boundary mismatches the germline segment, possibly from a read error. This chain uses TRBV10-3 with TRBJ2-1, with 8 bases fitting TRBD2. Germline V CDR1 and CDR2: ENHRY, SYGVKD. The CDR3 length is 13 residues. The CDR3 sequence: CAVSGLADNEQFF. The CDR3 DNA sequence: TGTGCCGTCAGTGGACTAGCAGACAATGAGCAGTTCTTC.

This chain's CDR3 is CASSGRDRDYEQYF. CDR3 DNA sequence: TGCGCCAGCAGCGGAAGGGACAGGGATTACGAGCAGTACTTC. The rearrangement links TRBV5-1 to TRBJ2-5, with 9 bases that match TRBD1. The DNA end lines up better with TRBJ2-7; the J call may be wrong. The CDR3 totals 14 residues. Germline V gene data show CDR1 as SGHRS and CDR2 as YFSETQ.

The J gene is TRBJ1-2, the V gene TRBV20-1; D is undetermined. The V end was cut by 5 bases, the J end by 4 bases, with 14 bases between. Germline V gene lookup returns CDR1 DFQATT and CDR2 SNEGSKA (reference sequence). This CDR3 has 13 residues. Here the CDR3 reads CSAPPLDGYGYTF. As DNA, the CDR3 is TGCAGTGCTCCACCGCTGGACGGCTATGGCTACACCTTC.

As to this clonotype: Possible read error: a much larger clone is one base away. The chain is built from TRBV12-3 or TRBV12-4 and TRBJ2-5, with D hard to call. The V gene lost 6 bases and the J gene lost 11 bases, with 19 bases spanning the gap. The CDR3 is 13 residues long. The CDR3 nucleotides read TGTGCCAGCAGCATAAAGTCTGGGCATGAGCAGTACTTC. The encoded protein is CASSIKSGHEQYF.